Given below is one TCR beta chain in context. Its antigen remains unknown. This sample is drawn from a study of T cell repertoires in cytomegalovirus infection. The CDR3 runs 15 residues. Per the germline V gene, CDR1 is MNHEY and CDR2 is SMNVEV (reference sequence). V lost 3 bases and J lost 0, with 8 bases in between. MiXCR, applied by TCRdb to the reads, yields one record per CDR3 protein. This repertoire shows some 350,000 distinct CDR3 sequences, nearly 35% found once; its top ten account for roughly 13%. Regarding the study as a whole: CMV-specific TCR beta clonotypes restricted by HLA-C were the ones dominating the ex vivo response.

The chain carries TRBV27 and TRBJ2-2; D is unclear. Sample: cultured PBMCs, taken from culture after CMV antigen stimulation. The source is a human donor in good health (CMV status not recorded). Some clones in this sample may be carry-over from other donors' samples. The CDR3 nucleotides are TGTGCCAGCAGTTTTGGGTCGGCGAACACCGGGGAGCTGTTTTTT. Protein product: CASSFGSANTGELFF.